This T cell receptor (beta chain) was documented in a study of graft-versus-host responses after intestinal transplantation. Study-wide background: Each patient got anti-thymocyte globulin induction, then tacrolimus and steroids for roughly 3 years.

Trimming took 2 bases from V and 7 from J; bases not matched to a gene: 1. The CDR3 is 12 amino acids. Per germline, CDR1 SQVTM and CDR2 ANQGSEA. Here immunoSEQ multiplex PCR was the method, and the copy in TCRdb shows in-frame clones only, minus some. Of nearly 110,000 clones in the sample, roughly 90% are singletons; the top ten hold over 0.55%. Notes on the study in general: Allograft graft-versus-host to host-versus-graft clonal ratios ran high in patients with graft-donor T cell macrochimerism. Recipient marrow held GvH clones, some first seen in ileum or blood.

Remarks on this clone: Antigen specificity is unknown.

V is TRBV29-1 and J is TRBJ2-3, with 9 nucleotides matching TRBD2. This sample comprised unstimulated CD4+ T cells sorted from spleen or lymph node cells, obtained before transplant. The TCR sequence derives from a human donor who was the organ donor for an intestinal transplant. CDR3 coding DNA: TGCAGCGTTGAACTAGCGGGGAATACGCAGTATTTT. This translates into CSVELAGNTQYF.